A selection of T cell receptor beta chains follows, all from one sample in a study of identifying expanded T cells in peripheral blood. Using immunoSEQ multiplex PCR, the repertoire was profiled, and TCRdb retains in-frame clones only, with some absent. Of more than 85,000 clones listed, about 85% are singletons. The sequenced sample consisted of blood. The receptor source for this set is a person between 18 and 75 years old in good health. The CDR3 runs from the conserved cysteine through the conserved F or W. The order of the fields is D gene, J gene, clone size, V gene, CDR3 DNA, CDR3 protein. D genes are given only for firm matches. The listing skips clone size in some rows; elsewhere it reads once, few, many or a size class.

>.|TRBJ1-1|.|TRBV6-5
TGTGCCAGCTTTTCTCCGTTCATGAACACTGAAGCTTTCTTT
CASFSPFMNTEAFF
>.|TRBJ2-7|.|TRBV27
TGTGCCAGCAGTTTATTTCCAGGGACACAGTACGAGCAGTACTTC
CASSLFPGTQYEQYF
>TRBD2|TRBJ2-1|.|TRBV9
TGTGCCAGCAGCCCATATCCGGGACTAGCACAATTATACAATGAGCAGTTCTTC
CASSPYPGLAQLYNEQFF
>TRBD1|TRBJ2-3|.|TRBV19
TGTGCCAGTATCGACGCGGCGACAGGGGCAGATACGCAGTATTTT
CASIDAATGADTQYF
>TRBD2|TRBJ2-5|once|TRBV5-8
TGTGCCAGCAGCCCGGGACTAGAGATAAGGACCCAGTACTTC
CASSPGLEIRTQYF
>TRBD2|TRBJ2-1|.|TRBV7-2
TGTGCCAGCAGCATACTAGCGGGGGGCTCCCATGAGCAGTTCTTC
CASSILAGGSHEQFF
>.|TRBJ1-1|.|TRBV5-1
TGCGCCAGCAGCTTAGACCTGAACACTGAAGCTTTCTTT
CASSLDLNTEAFF
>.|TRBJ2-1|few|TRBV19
TGTGCCAGTACCCTTTCAGGGGCGAGCTCCTACAATGAGCAGTTCTTC
CASTLSGASSYNEQFF
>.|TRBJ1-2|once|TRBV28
TGTGCCAGCAGTTTAGGGGAGTCCTATGGCTACACCTTC
CASSLGESYGYTF
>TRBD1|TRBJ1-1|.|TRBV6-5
TGTGCCAGCAGTTACTGGCAGGGGGCTTCCCCAGGGGTAGCTTTCTTT
CASSYWQGASPGVAFF
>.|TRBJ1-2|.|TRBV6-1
TGTGCCAGCAGTGAGGCTTATGGCTACACCTTC
CASSEAYGYTF
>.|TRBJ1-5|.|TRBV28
TGTGCCAGTGCGACCAGGCAGTACAATCAGCCCCAGCATTTT
CASATRQYNQPQHF
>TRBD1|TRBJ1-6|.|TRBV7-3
TGTGCCAGCCGCGCCCGGGACAGTTACAATTCACCCCTCCACTTT
CASRARDSYNSPLHF
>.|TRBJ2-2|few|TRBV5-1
TGCGCCAGCAGCGGAGTAGGGGCGGTGGTCGGGGAGCTGTTTTTT
CASSGVGAVVGELFF
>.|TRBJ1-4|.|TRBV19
TGTGCCAGTAGTATCCGGCCGGTCATTAATGAAAAACTGTTTTTT
CASSIRPVINEKLFF
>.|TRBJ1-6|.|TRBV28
TGTGCCAGCCTCGCTGGTGGAATAAATTCACCCCTCCACTTT
CASLAGGINSPLHF
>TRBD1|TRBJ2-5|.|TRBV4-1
TGCGCCAGCAGCCAAGATTGGACAGGGTTTAAAGAGACCCAGTACTTC
CASSQDWTGFKETQYF
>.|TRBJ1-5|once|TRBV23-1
TGCGCCAGCAGGGAAGGACAAGCATTTAATCAGCCCCAGCATTTT
CASREGQAFNQPQHF
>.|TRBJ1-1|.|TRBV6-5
TGTGCCAGCAGGCGAAAGATGAACACTGAAGCTTTCTTT
CASRRKMNTEAFF
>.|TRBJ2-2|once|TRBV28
TGTGCCAGCAAAAAGTGGGCAGGCGGCACCGGGGAGCTGTTTTTT
CASKKWAGGTGELFF
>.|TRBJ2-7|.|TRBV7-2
TGTGCCAGCAGCGACCCTGGTACTAGCTCCTACGAGCAGTACTTC
CASSDPGTSSYEQYF
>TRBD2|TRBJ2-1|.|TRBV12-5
TGTGCTAGTGGTTCGGTGACTAGCGGGAATTCTAGTAATGAGCAGTTCTTC
CASGSVTSGNSSNEQFF
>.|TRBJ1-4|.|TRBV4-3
TGCGCCAGCAGCCAAGATTCGGAGGTCCTCAATGGAGAAAAACTGTTTTTT
CASSQDSEVLNGEKLFF
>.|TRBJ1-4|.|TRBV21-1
TGTGCCAGCAGCAAAGCGCTGGACAGGGGTGAAGAAAAACTGTTTTTT
CASSKALDRGEEKLFF
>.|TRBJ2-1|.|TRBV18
TGTGCCAGCTCAGAGGACCTAAACTACAATGAGCAGTTCTTC
CASSEDLNYNEQFF
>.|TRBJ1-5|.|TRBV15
TGTGCCACCAGCAGAGTATTCGGGGGGTCGGGTCAGCCCCAGCATTTT
CATSRVFGGSGQPQHF
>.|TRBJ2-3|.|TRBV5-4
TGTGCCAGCAGCCTCTCCGGGAGAAGCGCAGATACGCAGTATTTT
CASSLSGRSADTQYF
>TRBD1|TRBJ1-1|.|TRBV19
TGTGCCAGTAGTTTCCAGGGGGACACTGAAGCTTTCTTT
CASSFQGDTEAFF
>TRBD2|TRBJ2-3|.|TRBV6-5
TGTGCCAGCAGTTACGGAGGACTAGCGATCACAGATACGCAGTATTTT
CASSYGGLAITDTQYF
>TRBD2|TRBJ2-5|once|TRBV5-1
TGCGCCAGCAGCTTGGGGACTAGCGGCGCGGAGACCCAGTACTTC
CASSLGTSGAETQYF
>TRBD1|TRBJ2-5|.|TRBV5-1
TGCGCCAGCAGCGGGACAGGGAAAGAGACCCAGTACTTC
CASSGTGKETQYF
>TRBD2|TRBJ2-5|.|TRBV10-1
TGCGCCAGCAGTGAGTCTGGGCTAGCGGGAGGGGAGACCCAGTACTTC
CASSESGLAGGETQYF
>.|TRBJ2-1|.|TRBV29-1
TGCAGCGTCGCCCGGGGGACAGGCGCCGCGGGAGGAAGAGTCAATGAGCAGTTCTTC
CSVARGTGAAGGRVNEQFF
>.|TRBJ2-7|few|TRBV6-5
TGTGCCAGTTGGGGGGGGCGCTCCTACGAGCAGTACTTC
CASWGGRSYEQYF
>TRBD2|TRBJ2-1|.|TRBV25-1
TGTGCCAGCAGTGTAGCGGGGGGCAAAAATGAGCAGTTCTTC
CASSVAGGKNEQFF
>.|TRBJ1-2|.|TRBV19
TGTGCCAGTACCGAGACCCACCTTAACTATGGCTACACCTTC
CASTETHLNYGYTF
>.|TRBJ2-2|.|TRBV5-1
TGCGCCAGCAGCTCCTTTGAGGGCACCGGGGAGCTGTTTTTT
CASSSFEGTGELFF
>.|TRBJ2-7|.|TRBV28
TGTGCCAGCAGTTTAGGCGGGGGCAATACCTACGAGCAGTACTTC
CASSLGGGNTYEQYF
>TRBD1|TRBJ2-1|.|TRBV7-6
TGTGCCAGCAGCCCGCCGACAGGGTCGTCAATACATGAGCAGTTCTTC
CASSPPTGSSIHEQFF
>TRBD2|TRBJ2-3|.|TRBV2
TGTGCCAGCAGTGAAACGGCGGGGGGTAGCACAGATACGCAGTATTTT
CASSETAGGSTDTQYF
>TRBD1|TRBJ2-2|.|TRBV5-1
TGCGCCAGCAGGGCCGGGACAGCGAACACCGGGGAGCTGTTTTTT
CASRAGTANTGELFF
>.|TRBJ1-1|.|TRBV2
TGTGCCAGCAGCCCTCGGGGGGAGGTTCGTCTAGCTTTCTTT
CASSPRGEVRLAFF
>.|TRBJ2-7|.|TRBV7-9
TGTGCCAGCAGCTCATTAACGGCTAGCAGTCCCTACGAGCAGTACTTC
CASSSLTASSPYEQYF
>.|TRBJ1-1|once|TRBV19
TGTGCCAGTAGCCCACCCCCACTGAACACTGAAGCTTTCTTT
CASSPPPLNTEAFF
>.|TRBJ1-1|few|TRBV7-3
TGTGCCAGCAGCGCCGCGGGGGTTACCACTGAAGCTTTCTTT
CASSAAGVTTEAFF
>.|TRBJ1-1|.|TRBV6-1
TGTGCCAGCAGTGAACGGGAGAACACTGAAGCTTTCTTT
CASSERENTEAFF
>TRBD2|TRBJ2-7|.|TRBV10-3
TGTGCCATCAGTGAGAATCGCGGGAGCCTCTACGAGCAGTACTTC
CAISENRGSLYEQYF
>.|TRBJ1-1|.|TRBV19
TGTGCCAGTAGCCAAACGGACATAATGAACACTGAAGCTTTCTTT
CASSQTDIMNTEAFF
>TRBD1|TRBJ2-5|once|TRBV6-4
TGTGCCAGCAGGCAAAACAGGGGTGGTCCAGAGACCCAGTACTTC
CASRQNRGGPETQYF
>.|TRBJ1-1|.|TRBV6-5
TGTGCCAGCAGGGCGACAGAGCGGAACACTGAAGCTTTCTTT
CASRATERNTEAFF
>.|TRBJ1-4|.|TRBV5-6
TGTGCCAGCAGCTTGGCCACGTCTGGTGAAAAACTGTTTTTT
CASSLATSGEKLFF